These T cell receptor beta chains were read from a single sample in a study of blood T cell repertoires in COVID-19. Libraries were prepared by immunoSEQ multiplex PCR; TCRdb keeps only in-frame clonotypes and omits some of them. Seen here are about 180,000 clones, 80% to 90% observed once, and the top ten hold 9.5% to 12%. Sequencing used peripheral blood. All receptors derive from a human donor with active or convalescent COVID-19. The donor label of this sample is uncertain. Each CDR3 is given with its conserved first and last residue. The D gene is left open where the match is weak. A clone size is listed for some rows: how often the clone was seen (once, few, many), or a class if it is expanded.

clone_size	v_call	j_call	d_call	cdr3_nt	cdr3_aa
.	TRBV24-1	TRBJ2-3	TRBD2	TGTGCCACCAGTGATTTGGGCGGGACTAGCGGGTACACCACAGATACGCAGTATTTT	CATSDLGGTSGYTTDTQYF
few	TRBV5-1	TRBJ2-2	.	TGCGCCAGCAGCTTGGCCCGCGGTTTTGCGGGGGCAATGACCGGGGAGCTGTTTTTT	CASSLARGFAGAMTGELFF
.	TRBV3-1/TRBV3-2	TRBJ2-3	.	TGTGCCAGCAGCCAAGTACGGGGGGCGTTAGATACGCAGTATTTT	CASSQVRGALDTQYF
.	TRBV6-2/TRBV6-3	TRBJ2-1	.	TGTGCCAGCAGCCCCACAAATGAGCAGTTCTTC	CASSPTNEQFF
once	TRBV10-3	TRBJ1-1	TRBD1	TGTGCCATCAGACCCGGGACAGGGGGATGGAACACTGAAGCTTTCTTT	CAIRPGTGGWNTEAFF
.	TRBV7-2	TRBJ2-7	TRBD2	TGTGCCAGCAGTCCGACTAGCGGGGTCACCTACGAGCAGTACTTC	CASSPTSGVTYEQYF
.	TRBV29-1	TRBJ2-1	TRBD2	TGCAGCGTTATAGCGGGGGTCTCCTACAATGAGCAGTTCTTC	CSVIAGVSYNEQFF
.	TRBV5-1	TRBJ1-2	.	TGCGCCAGCAGCAGTGCAGGGGACTATGGCTACACCTTC	CASSSAGDYGYTF
.	TRBV7-2	TRBJ1-2	.	TGTGCCAGCAGCAAGCGTGCTGCTAACTATGGCTACACCTTC	CASSKRAANYGYTF
once	TRBV5-4	TRBJ2-1	.	TGTGCCAGCAGCCCTCGGGAGAGTAGCGATGAGCAGTTCTTC	CASSPRESSDEQFF
.	TRBV5-6	TRBJ1-4	TRBD1	TGTGCCAGCAGCGCGGACAGGGCGCTTGAAAAACTGTTTTTT	CASSADRALEKLFF
.	TRBV6-2/TRBV6-3	TRBJ2-7	TRBD1	TGTGCCAGCAGTTACCCGGACAGGGGGCCCTACGAGCAGTACTTC	CASSYPDRGPYEQYF
.	TRBV5-1	TRBJ2-7	TRBD2	TGCGCCAGCAGCTATTCAGACCTAGCGGGAGCCTACGAGCAGTACTTC	CASSYSDLAGAYEQYF
.	TRBV7-9	TRBJ1-5	.	TGTGCCAGCAGCCGCGGGGAGCGGAATCAGCCCCAGCATTTT	CASSRGERNQPQHF
once	TRBV6-5	TRBJ1-2	TRBD1	TGTGCCAGCAGTTCACCTAACAGGGGCGCGGGGGGCTACACCTTC	CASSSPNRGAGGYTF
few	TRBV2	TRBJ2-1	TRBD2	TGTGCCAGCAGTGGTCTAGCGGGAGGGGTTGGTAGATGGCAGTTCTTC	CASSGLAGGVGRWQFF
.	TRBV30	TRBJ1-2	TRBD1	TGTGCCTGGAAGACAGGGGGCAGCATCTATGGCTACACCTTC	CAWKTGGSIYGYTF